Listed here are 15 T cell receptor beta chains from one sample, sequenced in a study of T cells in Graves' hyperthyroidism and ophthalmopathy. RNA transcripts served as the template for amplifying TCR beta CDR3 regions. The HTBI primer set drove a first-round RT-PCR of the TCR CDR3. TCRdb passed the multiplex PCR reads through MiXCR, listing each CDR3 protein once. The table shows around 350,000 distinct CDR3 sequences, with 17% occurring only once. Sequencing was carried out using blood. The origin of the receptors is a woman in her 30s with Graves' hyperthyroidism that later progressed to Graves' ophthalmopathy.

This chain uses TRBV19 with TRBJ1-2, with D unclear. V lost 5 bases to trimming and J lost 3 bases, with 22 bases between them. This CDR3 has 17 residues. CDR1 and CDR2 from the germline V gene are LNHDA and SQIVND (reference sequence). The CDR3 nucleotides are TGTGCCAGTAGTCCCCGACCCGGGAGTATAAAAGACTATGGCTACACCTTC. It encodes CASSPRPGSIKDYGYTF.

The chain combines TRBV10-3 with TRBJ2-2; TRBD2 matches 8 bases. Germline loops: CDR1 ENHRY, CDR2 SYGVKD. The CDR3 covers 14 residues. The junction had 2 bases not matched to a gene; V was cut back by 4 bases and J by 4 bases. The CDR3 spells CAISVSGGTGELFF. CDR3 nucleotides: TGTGCCATCAGTGTGAGCGGGGGCACCGGGGAGCTGTTTTTT.

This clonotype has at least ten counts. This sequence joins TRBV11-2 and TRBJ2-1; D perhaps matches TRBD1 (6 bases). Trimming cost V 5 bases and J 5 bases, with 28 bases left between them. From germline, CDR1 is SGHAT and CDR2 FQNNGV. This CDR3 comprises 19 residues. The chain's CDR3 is CASSPKTTGFSSFNNEQFF. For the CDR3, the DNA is TGTGCCAGCAGCCCAAAGACTACAGGGTTTTCATCTTTTAACAATGAGCAGTTCTTC. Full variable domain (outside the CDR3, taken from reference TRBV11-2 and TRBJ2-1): EAGVAQSPRYKIIEKRQSVAFWCNPISGHATLYWYQQILGQGPKLLIQFQNNGVVDDSQLPKDRFSAERLKGVDSTLKIQPAKLEDSAVYLCASSPKTTGFSSFNNEQFFGPGTRLTVL.

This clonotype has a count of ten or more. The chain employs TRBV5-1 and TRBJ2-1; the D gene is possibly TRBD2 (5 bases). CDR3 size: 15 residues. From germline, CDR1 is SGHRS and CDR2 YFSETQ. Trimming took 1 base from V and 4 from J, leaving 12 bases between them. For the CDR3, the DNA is TGCGCCAGCAGCTTGAGAGGACTCGAATACAATGAGCAGTTCTTC. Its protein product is CASSLRGLEYNEQFF.

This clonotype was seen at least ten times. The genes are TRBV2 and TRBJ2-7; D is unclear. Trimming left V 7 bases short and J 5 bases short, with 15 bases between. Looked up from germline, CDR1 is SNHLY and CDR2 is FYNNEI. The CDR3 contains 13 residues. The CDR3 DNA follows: TGTGCCAGCAAGTACAGCGACCCAAACGAGCAGTACTTC. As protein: CASKYSDPNEQYF.

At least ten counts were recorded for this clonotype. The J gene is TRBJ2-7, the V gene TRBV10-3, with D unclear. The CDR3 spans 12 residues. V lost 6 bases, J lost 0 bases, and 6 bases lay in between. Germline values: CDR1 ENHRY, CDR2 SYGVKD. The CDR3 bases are TGTGCCATCAGCCCTCCCTCCTACGAGCAGTACTTC. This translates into CAISPPSYEQYF.

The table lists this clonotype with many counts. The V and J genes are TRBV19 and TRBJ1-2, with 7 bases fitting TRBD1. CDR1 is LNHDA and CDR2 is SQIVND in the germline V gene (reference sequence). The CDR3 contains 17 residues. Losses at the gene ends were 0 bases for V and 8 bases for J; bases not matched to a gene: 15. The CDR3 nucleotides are TGTGCCAGTAGTATAGACCTGGACGGCGACAGGGCGGGCGGCTACACCTTC. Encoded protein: CASSIDLDGDRAGGYTF.

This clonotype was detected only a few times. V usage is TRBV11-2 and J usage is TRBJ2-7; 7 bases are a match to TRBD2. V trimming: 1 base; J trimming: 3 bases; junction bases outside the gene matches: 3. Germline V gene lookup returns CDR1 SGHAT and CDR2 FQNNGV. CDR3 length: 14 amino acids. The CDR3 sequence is CASSLVAGDYEQYF. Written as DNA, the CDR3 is TGTGCCAGCAGCTTAGTGGCGGGAGACTACGAGCAGTACTTC.

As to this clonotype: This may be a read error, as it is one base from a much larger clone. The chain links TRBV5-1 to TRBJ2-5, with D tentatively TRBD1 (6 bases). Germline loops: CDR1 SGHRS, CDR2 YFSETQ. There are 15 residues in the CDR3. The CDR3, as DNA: TGCGCCAGCAGCTCAGTACAGGGATCAGGAGAGGCCCAGTACTTC. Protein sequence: CASSSVQGSGEAQYF.

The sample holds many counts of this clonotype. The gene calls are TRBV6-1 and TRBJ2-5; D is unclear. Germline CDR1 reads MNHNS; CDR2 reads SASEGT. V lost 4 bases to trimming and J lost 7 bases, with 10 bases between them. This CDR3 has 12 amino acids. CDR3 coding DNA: TGTGCCAGCAGTGCATCCCTGGTGACCCAGTACTTC. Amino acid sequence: CASSASLVTQYF.

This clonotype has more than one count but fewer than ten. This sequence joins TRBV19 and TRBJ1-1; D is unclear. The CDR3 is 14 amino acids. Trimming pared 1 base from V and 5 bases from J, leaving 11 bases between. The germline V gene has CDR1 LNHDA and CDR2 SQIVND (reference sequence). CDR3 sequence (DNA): TGTGCCAGTAGTATAGCCGCTGGTAGGACTGAAGCTTTCTTT. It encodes CASSIAAGRTEAFF.

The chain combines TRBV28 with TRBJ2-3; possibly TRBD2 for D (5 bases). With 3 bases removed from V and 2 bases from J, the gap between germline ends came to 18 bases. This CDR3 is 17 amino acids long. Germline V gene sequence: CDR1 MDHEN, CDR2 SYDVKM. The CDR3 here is CASSFFLVSGLTDTQYF. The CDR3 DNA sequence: TGTGCCAGCAGTTTCTTTCTGGTGAGCGGCCTCACAGATACGCAGTATTTT.

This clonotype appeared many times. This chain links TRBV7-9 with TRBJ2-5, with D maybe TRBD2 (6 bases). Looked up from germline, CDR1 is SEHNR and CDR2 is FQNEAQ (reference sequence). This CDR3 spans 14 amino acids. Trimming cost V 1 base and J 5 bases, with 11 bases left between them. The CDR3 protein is CASSLGGLAETQYF. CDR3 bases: TGTGCCAGCAGCTTAGGAGGGCTAGCGGAGACCCAGTACTTC.

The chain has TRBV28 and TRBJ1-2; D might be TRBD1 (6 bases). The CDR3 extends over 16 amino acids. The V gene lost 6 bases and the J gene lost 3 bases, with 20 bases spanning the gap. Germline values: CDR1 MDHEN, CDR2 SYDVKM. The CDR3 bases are TGTGCCAGCAGGCCATCCAGGGGATTCTCCGACTATGGCTACACCTTC. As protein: CASRPSRGFSDYGYTF.

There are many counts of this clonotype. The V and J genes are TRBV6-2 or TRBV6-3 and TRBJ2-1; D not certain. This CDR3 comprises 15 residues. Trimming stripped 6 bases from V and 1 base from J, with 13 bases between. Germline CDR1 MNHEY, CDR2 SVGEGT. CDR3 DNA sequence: TGTGCCAGCAGCTACGGGCGGAATTCCTACAATGAGCAGTTCTTC. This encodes CASSYGRNSYNEQFF.